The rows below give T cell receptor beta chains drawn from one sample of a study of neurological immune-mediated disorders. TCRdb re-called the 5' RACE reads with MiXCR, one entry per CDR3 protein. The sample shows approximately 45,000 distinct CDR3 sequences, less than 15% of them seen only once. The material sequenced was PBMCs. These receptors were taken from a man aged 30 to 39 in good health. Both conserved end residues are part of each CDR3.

CASSPRQGGFSYNEQFF	TRBV7-8	TRBJ2-1
CASSWAPRPAGETQYF	TRBV5-1	TRBJ2-5
CRGGTPNTEAFF	TRBV20-1	TRBJ1-1
CSVEDRNNYGYTF	TRBV29-1	TRBJ1-2
CASTPVVLAGGVSEQFF	TRBV7-2	TRBJ2-1
CASSFSGGGSYEQYF	TRBV28	TRBJ2-7
CASSEGGSQPQHF	TRBV7-2	TRBJ1-5
CASSQGRASANYVQYF	TRBV4-2	TRBJ2-7
CASSELYSGGQANTGELFF	TRBV25-1	TRBJ2-2
CATSIGTGGDTQYF	TRBV15	TRBJ2-3
CASALSQSYEQYF	TRBV5-1	TRBJ2-7
CSARPGLAESGANVLTF	TRBV20-1	TRBJ2-6
CASSLTELASEQFF	TRBV7-3	TRBJ2-1
CSVTGTGPYEQYF	TRBV29-1	TRBJ2-7
CSSSLGTGKNEQFF	TRBV27	TRBJ2-1
CASSEPTASGNTIYF	TRBV9	TRBJ1-3
CASSLQPTTEAFF	TRBV7-2	TRBJ1-1
CSARDTGTSGSYEQYF	TRBV20-1	TRBJ2-7
CASSERLAGSPYEQYF	TRBV25-1	TRBJ2-7
CASSGLLGGELFF	TRBV19	TRBJ2-2
CASSLVPLGYGEQYF	TRBV11-2	TRBJ2-7
CSVLRGSGQVNEQFF	TRBV20-1	TRBJ2-1
CTSSQRNTGELFF	TRBV4-1	TRBJ2-2
CASSLGTSGIYEQYF	TRBV7-2	TRBJ2-7
CSASTPSGLYNEQFF	TRBV20-1	TRBJ2-1
CASSQDRLAGGYLANTGELFF	TRBV4-1	TRBJ2-2
CASSFPDVAGELFF	TRBV7-9	TRBJ2-2
CTSSVTSGGGGETQYF	TRBV5-1	TRBJ2-5
CASPPGSNCDEQFF	TRBV5-1	TRBJ2-1
CAISGDATQEFF	TRBV10-3	TRBJ2-1
CATSDRRQGNTGELFF	TRBV24-1	TRBJ2-2
CSVDDSSGSYEQYF	TRBV29-1	TRBJ2-7
CASSLGTGATDTQYF	TRBV28	TRBJ2-3
CASSPPSSGRSGEAFF	TRBV6-5	TRBJ1-1
CSVDRDTYNEQFF	TRBV29-1	TRBJ2-1
CASSQTTLAMENNEQLF	TRBV28	TRBJ2-1
CASSPIRSGGQETQYF	TRBV5-1	TRBJ2-5
CSLGQSTDTQYF	TRBV27	TRBJ2-3
CSGSLSGVGEQYF	TRBV29-1	TRBJ2-7
CTSSLTTPGPGGNQPQHF	TRBV1	TRBJ1-5
CASSLSGRGEQYF	TRBV7-8	TRBJ2-7
CASRGTGVNYGYTF	TRBV12-3/TRBV12-4	TRBJ1-2
CASSQGPSGSYNEQFF	TRBV5-1	TRBJ2-1